The rows below give T cell receptor beta chains drawn from one sample of a study of T cell responses to AZD1222 COVID-19 vaccine. Method: immunoSEQ multiplex PCR; TCRdb's copy keeps in-frame clones and lacks some. Among some 100,000 clones listed, about 90% were seen once. The sequenced sample was peripheral blood, obtained 28 days after the second AZD1222 dose. The receptor set was obtained from an adult who received the AZD1222 COVID-19 vaccine. Each CDR3 is given with its conserved first and last residue. D genes are given only for firm matches. Expanded clones are given a class, and other clones once, few, many or no size at all.

>TRBV5-8|NA|NA|TRBJ2-7
TGTGCCAGCAGCTTGACGGACATCTACGAGCAGTACTTC
CASSLTDIYEQYF
>TRBV28|NA|NA|TRBJ1-6
TGTGTTCGTCGGAATTCACCCCTCCACTTT
CVRRNSPLHF
>TRBV12-3/TRBV12-4|NA|NA|TRBJ1-1
TGTGCCAGCAGCTCAGGGGAGGGTACTGAAGCTTTCTTT
CASSSGEGTEAFF
>TRBV2|TRBD2|NA|TRBJ2-5
TGTGCCAGCAGGGTCACCGGGACTAGGGGTGAGACCCAGTACTTC
CASRVTGTRGETQYF
>TRBV18|NA|NA|TRBJ2-3
TGTGCCAGCTCACCCAGGGGTGGGGTCGCAGATACGCAGTATTTT
CASSPRGGVADTQYF
>TRBV24-1|NA|NA|TRBJ1-2
TGTGCCACCAGTGCCGGGCAGTACTATGGCTACACCTTC
CATSAGQYYGYTF
>TRBV11-3|TRBD2|NA|TRBJ2-3
TGTGCCAGCAGCACAAGGACTAGCGGGGGGACCCAAAGCACAGATACGCAGTATTTT
CASSTRTSGGTQSTDTQYF
>TRBV9|NA|NA|TRBJ2-1
TGTGCCAGCAGCGTAGCCCAGGGACGGGGATCTAATGAGCAGTTCTTC
CASSVAQGRGSNEQFF
>TRBV6-6|NA|NA|TRBJ1-1
TGTGCCAGCAGAGTGCAGGTGAACACTGAAGCTTTCTTT
CASRVQVNTEAFF
>TRBV19|NA|few|TRBJ1-2
TGTGCCAGTAGTCCGGGGTACATGGAAGGCTACACCTTC
CASSPGYMEGYTF
>TRBV5-1|NA|NA|TRBJ1-4
TGCGCCAGCAGCTCCCGACCAGGGCCAGTTGATGAAAAACTGTTTTTT
CASSSRPGPVDEKLFF
>TRBV4-2|NA|NA|TRBJ2-7
TGTGCCAGCAGCCAAGCAGGCAGGGAAAGCTCCTACGAGCAGTACTTC
CASSQAGRESSYEQYF
>TRBV5-1|TRBD1|NA|TRBJ2-7
TGCGCCAGCAGCCCCGGGACAGCCAACGAGCAGTACTTC
CASSPGTANEQYF
>TRBV12-3/TRBV12-4|TRBD1|NA|TRBJ1-5
TGTGCCAGCAGGGGACAGGGGAATCAGCCCCAGCATTTT
CASRGQGNQPQHF
>TRBV6-5|NA|NA|TRBJ1-2
TGTGCCAGTCAATCCGGAGGGCACTATGGCTACACCTTC
CASQSGGHYGYTF
>TRBV5-1|NA|few|TRBJ1-1
TGCGCCAGCACCCTCGGAGGGGCGAACACTGAAGCTTTCTTT
CASTLGGANTEAFF
>TRBV27|NA|NA|TRBJ1-1
TGTGCCAGCAGTTTGGGAGCGGTGAACACTGAAGCTTTCTTT
CASSLGAVNTEAFF
>TRBV18|TRBD1|NA|TRBJ1-3
TGTGCCAGCTCACCAATCCCCGGGACAGGTGGTGGAAACACCATATATTTT
CASSPIPGTGGGNTIYF
>TRBV20-1|NA|NA|TRBJ1-5
TGCAGTGCTAGTAAGGGTCAGGGAGGTCGCAATCAGCCCCAGCATTTT
CSASKGQGGRNQPQHF
>TRBV18|TRBD2|NA|TRBJ2-5
TGTGCCAGCTCACTAGCGGGTGTTGGTCAAGGGACCCAGTACTTC
CASSLAGVGQGTQYF
>TRBV5-1|TRBD2|NA|TRBJ2-2
TGCGCCAGCAGACAAGGGACTAGCGACACCGGGGAGCTGTTTTTT
CASRQGTSDTGELFF
>TRBV27|NA|NA|TRBJ1-4
TGTGCCAGCAGTTTATTTGGTGGCGCAACTAATGAAAAACTGTTTTTT
CASSLFGGATNEKLFF
>TRBV6-5|NA|NA|TRBJ1-5
TGTGCCAGCAGGTACAGGGAACAGTGGGGGCAGCCCCAGCATTTT
CASRYREQWGQPQHF
>TRBV18|NA|NA|TRBJ2-2
TGTGCCAGCTCACCTCAGAACACCGGGGAGCTGTTTTTT
CASSPQNTGELFF
>TRBV30|TRBD1|NA|TRBJ1-1
TGTGCCTGGAAAACGGGGACCTACACCGCCAGGGGGAGGACTGAAGCTTTCTTT
CAWKTGTYTARGRTEAFF
>TRBV18|NA|NA|TRBJ1-6
TGTGCCAGCTCCTCCGGGACAAAAGGCTCACCCCTCCACTTT
CASSSGTKGSPLHF
>TRBV27|TRBD1|once|TRBJ1-2
TGTGCCAGCAGTTTACGAGCAGCGGGACAGCTCTATGGCTACACCTTC
CASSLRAAGQLYGYTF
>TRBV19|NA|NA|TRBJ1-1
TGTGCCAGTAGTATGGGGGAAAGGCGCAACGACCCCCGTAATGAAGCTTTCTTT
CASSMGERRNDPRNEAFF
>TRBV18|TRBD1|NA|TRBJ2-7
TGTGCCAGCTCACAGTCCCAGGGGGCCAGCGAGCAGTACTTC
CASSQSQGASEQYF
>TRBV6-5|TRBD2|NA|TRBJ2-7
TGTGCCAGCAGTTACTCTATAGCGGGGGGGCGCGAGCAGTACTTC
CASSYSIAGGREQYF
>TRBV7-6|NA|few|TRBJ2-7
TGTGCCAGCAGCCCCTGGACGGTTGCGGTCGAGCAGTACTTC
CASSPWTVAVEQYF
>TRBV30|TRBD1|NA|TRBJ1-2
TGTGCCTGGAGTCGTCTCGGGACAGGCTATGGCTACACCTTC
CAWSRLGTGYGYTF
>TRBV19|TRBD2|NA|TRBJ2-5
TGTGCCAGTAGTCCCCATAGCGGGTCCGGGGCGGCCCAGTACTTC
CASSPHSGSGAAQYF
>TRBV5-4|TRBD1|NA|TRBJ1-1
TGTGCCAGCAGCCCCCTACAGGGGAGGGTGAACACTGAAGCTTTCTTT
CASSPLQGRVNTEAFF
>TRBV28|NA|NA|TRBJ1-1
TGTGCCAGCAGTCTCCCTCCGATGAACACTGAAGCTTTCTTT
CASSLPPMNTEAFF
>TRBV15|NA|NA|TRBJ1-6
TGTGCCACCGGACAGCCCAATTCACCCCTCCACTTT
CATGQPNSPLHF
>TRBV2|TRBD1|NA|TRBJ1-2
TGTGCCAGCAGTCTCGACAGGGGTAACTATGGCTACACCTTC
CASSLDRGNYGYTF
>TRBV6-5|TRBD1|few|TRBJ2-1
TGTGCCAGTCCGGGACAGGGGTACAATGAGCAGTTCTTC
CASPGQGYNEQFF
>TRBV6-2/TRBV6-3|NA|NA|TRBJ1-5
TGTGCCAGCAGTTACGAGCGGTATAGCAATCAGCCCCAGCATTTT
CASSYERYSNQPQHF
>TRBV20-1|NA|NA|TRBJ1-2
TGCAGTGCTAGAGATCTAAATGGCTACACCTTC
CSARDLNGYTF